The 20 T cell receptor beta chains given below trace back to one sample, sequenced in a study of blood T cell repertoires in COVID-19. The method was immunoSEQ multiplex PCR; TCRdb's version includes in-frame clones alone and lacks a portion of them. The sample consists of about 90,000 clones, 80% of them appearing once. The sample taken for sequencing was peripheral blood. These receptors were obtained from a woman between 70 and 85 years old with acute or convalescent COVID-19.

The gene calls are TRBV7-3 and TRBJ2-1; a weak D match, TRBD1 (7 bases). Germline V lookup: CDR1 SGHTA, CDR2 FQGTGA. V gave up 5 bases and J gave up 8 bases, with 19 bases separating them. This CDR3 has 15 amino acids. CDR3 bases: TGTGCCAGCAGCCCGCGGGACAGCCGCCCCGATGAGCAGTTCTTC. It yields the protein CASSPRDSRPDEQFF.

The chain links TRBV10-1 to TRBJ1-3, with 9 bases that match TRBD1. In germline, CDR1 is WNHNN, CDR2 SYGVQD (reference sequence). The CDR3 spans 17 residues. Trimming cost V 3 bases and J 0 bases; bases outside gene matches: 6. The CDR3 bases are TGCGCCAGCAGTGACCCCGGGACAGGGTTCTCTGGAAACACCATATATTTT. Protein: CASSDPGTGFSGNTIYF.

This clone was seen just once. The V and J genes are TRBV5-6 and TRBJ2-7, with D hard to call. The CDR3 spans 11 residues. Germline values: CDR1 SGHDT, CDR2 YYEEEE. Trimming took 4 bases from V and 2 from J, leaving 4 bases between them. This CDR3 is CASSAAYEQYF. In DNA form, the CDR3 reads TGTGCCAGCAGCGCAGCCTACGAGCAGTACTTC. The full variable domain, with the rest looked up from reference TRBV5-6 and TRBJ2-7, is DAGVTQSPTHLIKTRGQQVTLRCSPKSGHDTVSWYQQALGQGPQFIFQYYEEEERQRGNFPDRFSGHQFPNYSSELNVNALLLGDSALYLCASSAAYEQYFGPGTRLTVT.

This clone appeared many times. The rearrangement joins TRBV6-5 to TRBJ2-3, with 8 bases that match TRBD1. The ends lost 7 bases at V and 2 bases at J; junction bases unmatched: 8. Per germline, CDR1 MNHEY and CDR2 SVGAGI. The length of the CDR3 is 15 residues. CDR3 in amino acids: CASNRDRGYTDTQYF. The CDR3 region has the DNA TGTGCCAGCAATCGTGACAGGGGATACACAGATACGCAGTATTTT.

The chain joins TRBV5-1 to TRBJ2-1; TRBD2 matches at 10 bases. Germline V gene data show CDR1 as SGHRS and CDR2 as YFSETQ. V dropped 5 bases and J dropped 7; count of bases not matched to a gene: 6. The CDR3 has 14 residues. The CDR3 reads CASRVTSGVNEQFF. The CDR3 coding sequence is TGCGCCAGCAGGGTAACTAGCGGGGTGAATGAGCAGTTCTTC.

This chain connects TRBV12-3 or TRBV12-4 to TRBJ1-1; D remains unclear. Between the trimmed V and J ends, which lost 11 bases and 0 bases, there was a span of 10 bases. CDR3 length: 12 residues. CDR3 DNA sequence: TGTGCCTCGGGGATCATGAACACTGAAGCTTTCTTT. Translated, it gives CASGIMNTEAFF.

The chain has TRBV9 and TRBJ2-3; weak D call: TRBD1 (6 bases). The CDR3 is made up of 12 amino acids. Germline CDR1 is SGDLS and CDR2 is YYNGEE. V was clipped by 4 bases and J by 6 bases, with 9 bases between them. The CDR3, as DNA: TGTGCCAGCAGCATTAGGGGGGATACGCAGTATTTT. Translated: CASSIRGDTQYF.

This clone has a handful of counts. The V gene is TRBV10-1, the J gene TRBJ2-5; 11 bases map to TRBD2. The CDR3 is made up of 13 amino acids. Germline V gives CDR1 WNHNN, CDR2 SYGVQD (reference sequence). V was pared by 10 bases and J by 3 bases, with 4 bases of the junction left unmatched. CDR3 protein: CATLSGGEETQYF. The CDR3 DNA sequence: TGCGCCACCCTTAGCGGGGGGGAAGAGACCCAGTACTTC.

The chain combines TRBV20-1 with TRBJ1-1; TRBD1 matches at 9 bases. V lost 5 bases to trimming and J lost 5 bases; unmatched junction nucleotides: 9. This CDR3 region has 14 residues. Per the germline V gene, CDR1 is DFQATT and CDR2 is SNEGSKA (reference sequence). As DNA, the CDR3 is TGCAGTGCTGGTGGGGGACAGGGTGTAACTGAAGCTTTCTTT. Its translation: CSAGGGQGVTEAFF.

This clone was observed once. The rearrangement joins TRBV6-1 to TRBJ2-5; D not resolved. The CDR3 has 13 amino acids. Germline values: CDR1 MNHNS, CDR2 SASEGT. Trimming left V 1 base short and J 5 bases short, with 8 bases between. The CDR3 nucleotides read TGTGCCAGCAGTGAAGGCGGATGGGAGACCCAGTACTTC. Its protein product is CASSEGGWETQYF.

The V gene is TRBV5-1, the J gene TRBJ2-3, with 7 bases lining up with TRBD2. CDR1 is SGHRS and CDR2 is YFSETQ in the germline V gene. Germline trimming cut 6 bases from V and 5 bases from J; bases unmatched to any gene: 9. There are 14 residues in the CDR3. The CDR3 coding sequence is TGCGCCAGCATCCTTGGAGGGGAGGGAGATACGCAGTATTTT. Translation: CASILGGEGDTQYF. The full variable domain, in which reference TRBV5-1 and TRBJ2-3 provide the parts outside the CDR3, is KAGVTQTPRYLIKTRGQQVTLSCSPISGHRSVSWYQQTPGQGLQFLFEYFSETQRNKGNFPGRFSGRQFSNSRSEMNVSTLELGDSALYLCASILGGEGDTQYFGPGTRLTVL.

This clone was seen many times. The V gene is TRBV6-2 or TRBV6-3, the J gene TRBJ2-7; the match to TRBD1 covers 10 bases. The ends lost 2 bases at V and 3 bases at J; junction bases unmatched: 4. The germline V gene encodes CDR1 MNHEY and CDR2 SVGEGT. This CDR3 spans 15 amino acids. The CDR3 region has the DNA TGTGCCAGCAGTTACCGGGACAGGGGAGACTACGAGCAGTACTTC. Amino acid sequence: CASSYRDRGDYEQYF.

This chain joins TRBV5-1 and TRBJ2-1; D uncertain. Deletions cut 5 bases from V and 7 bases from J, with 7 bases between. Germline loops: CDR1 SGHRS, CDR2 YFSETQ. The length of the CDR3 is 11 residues. The CDR3 is CASSLLNEQFF. Written as DNA, the CDR3 is TGCGCCAGCAGTTTGTTAAATGAGCAGTTCTTC.

The chain joins TRBV5-1 to TRBJ2-5; possibly TRBD2 for D (6 bases). The CDR3 runs 15 residues. Germline values: CDR1 SGHRS, CDR2 YFSETQ. V gave up 5 bases and J gave up 2 bases, with 16 bases separating them. CDR3 sequence reads: CASRGGSGYQETQYF. The CDR3 nucleotides read TGCGCCAGCAGGGGGGGTAGCGGATATCAAGAGACCCAGTACTTC.

This clone was detected a few times. V gene TRBV25-1 combines with J gene TRBJ1-3; D is perhaps TRBD1 (5 bases). The CDR3 has 15 residues. The ends were cut back, 4 bases at V and 2 bases at J, with 12 bases in the middle. The V gene's germline CDR1 is MGHDK and CDR2 SYGVNS. The CDR3 bases are TGTGCCAGCAGTGCGATAGGGGCCCCTGGAAACACCATATATTTT. Amino acids: CASSAIGAPGNTIYF.

This sequence joins TRBV6-5 and TRBJ1-4; 9 nucleotides agree with TRBD1. The CDR3 consists of 15 residues. V gave up 6 bases and J gave up 8 bases; unmatched junction bases: 10. Germline CDR1 reads MNHEY; CDR2 reads SVGAGI. CDR3 DNA sequence: TGTGCCAGCAGCTCGGGGGGACAGGGTAGGGAAAAACTGTTTTTT. Residues: CASSSGGQGREKLFF.

The chain joins TRBV27 to TRBJ2-3; 11 nucleotides agree with TRBD2. V was clipped by 6 bases and J by 4 bases; unmatched bases: 9. Germline V gene lookup returns CDR1 MNHEY and CDR2 SMNVEV (reference sequence). The CDR3 contains 16 residues. Here the CDR3 DNA reads TGTGCCAGCAGGCTAGTAGCGGGAGGGCCCTCAGATACGCAGTATTTT. It specifies CASRLVAGGPSDTQYF.

V gene TRBV3-1 (or the pseudogene TRBV3-2) combines with J gene TRBJ2-3, with 14 nucleotides matching TRBD2. Losses at the gene ends were 5 bases for V and 4 bases for J; bases not matched to a gene: 2. Per germline, CDR1 LGHDT and CDR2 YNNKEL (reference sequence). The CDR3 runs to 15 residues. The CDR3 DNA reads as TGTGCCAGCAGCGGACTAGCGGGAGGCCCAGATACGCAGTATTTT. Its protein product is CASSGLAGGPDTQYF.

In DNA form, the CDR3 reads TGCGCCAGCAGCTTGGATCTTCCAGGGAACTATGGCTACACCTTC. Translation: CASSLDLPGNYGYTF. The V and J genes are TRBV5-1 and TRBJ1-2, with a weak D call TRBD1 (5 bases). The CDR3 sequence is 15 residues long. The ends were cut back, 0 bases at V and 2 bases at J, with 11 bases in the middle. From germline, CDR1 is SGHRS and CDR2 YFSETQ. The entire variable domain, with the rest obtained from reference TRBV5-1 and TRBJ1-2, is as follows: KAGVTQTPRYLIKTRGQQVTLSCSPISGHRSVSWYQQTPGQGLQFLFEYFSETQRNKGNFPGRFSGRQFSNSRSEMNVSTLELGDSALYLCASSLDLPGNYGYTFGSGTRLTVV.

The rearrangement uses TRBV3-1 (or the pseudogene TRBV3-2) and TRBJ2-5; 8 nucleotides agree with TRBD1. CDR1 LGHDT and CDR2 YNNKEL come from the germline V gene (reference sequence). This CDR3 region has 17 residues. V dropped 0 bases and J dropped 4; count of bases not matched to a gene: 10. Written as DNA, the CDR3 is TGTGCCAGCAGCCAAGATATCGGACAGGGAAGGCGAGAGACCCAGTACTTC. As protein: CASSQDIGQGRRETQYF.